This TCR beta chain is drawn from a study of blood T cell repertoires in COVID-19. The germline V gene encodes CDR1 SEHNR and CDR2 FQNEAQ (reference sequence). With 4 bases removed from V and 4 bases from J, the gap between germline ends came to 25 bases. The CDR3 sequence is 18 residues long. Original handling: Amplification from reference gene primers served as the basis for estimated nucleated cell counts. The assay was immunoSEQ multiplex PCR, and TCRdb's table has in-frame clones only and misses some. That table is the source of V, J and clone size, and D and trimming were worked out from the DNA. The sample contains around 55,000 clones, approximately 85% of which appear only once.

This TCR derives from a human donor in a cohort sampled during active COVID-19. The V gene is TRBV7-9, the J gene TRBJ1-2; a possible D gene is TRBD1 (6 bases). Sequenced material: peripheral blood. The CDR3 sequence: CASSYLTGRGPRIYGYTF. The CDR3, as DNA: TGTGCCAGCAGCTACTTAACAGGGAGGGGCCCAAGAATCTATGGCTACACCTTC.